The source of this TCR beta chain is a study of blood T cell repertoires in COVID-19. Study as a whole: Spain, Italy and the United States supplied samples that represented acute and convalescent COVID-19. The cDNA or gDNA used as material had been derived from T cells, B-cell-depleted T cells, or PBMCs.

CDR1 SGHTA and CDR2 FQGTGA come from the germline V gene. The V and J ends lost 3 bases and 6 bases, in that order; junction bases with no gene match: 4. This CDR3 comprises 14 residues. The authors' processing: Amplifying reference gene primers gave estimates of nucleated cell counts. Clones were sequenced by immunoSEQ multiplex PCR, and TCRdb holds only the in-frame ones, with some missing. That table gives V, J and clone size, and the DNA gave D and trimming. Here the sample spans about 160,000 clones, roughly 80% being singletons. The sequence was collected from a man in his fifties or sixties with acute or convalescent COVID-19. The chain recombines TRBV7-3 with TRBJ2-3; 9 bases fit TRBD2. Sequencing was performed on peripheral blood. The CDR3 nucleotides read TGTGCCAGCAGCTTCAGCGGGGGGTACGATACGCAGTATTTT. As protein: CASSFSGGYDTQYF.